This T cell receptor (beta chain) was identified in a study of T cells in localized non-small cell lung cancer. General study findings and limits: Of the top 100 tumor clones, median about 56 were in adjacent lung, approximately 29 among its top 100. Without multi-region sequencing, intratumor heterogeneity could not be excluded. A raised T cell density in blood coincided with lengthier overall survival.

Assay used: immunoSEQ multiplex PCR; TCRdb lists only in-frame clones, some missing. The sample includes approximately 4,000 clones, 30% to 40% of them seen just once. This clone turned up a few times. Its antigen is unidentified. The sample was normal lung tissue next to the tumor, taken before any cancer treatment. This TCR was recovered from a male donor older than 55 with stage III lung adenocarcinoma.

This CDR3 is CASRVGLTPNYGYTF. CDR3 sequence (DNA): TGCGCCAGCAGGGTTGGACTCACCCCTAACTATGGCTACACCTTC. V and J are TRBV5-1 and TRBJ1-2; no definite D call. CDR1 SGHRS and CDR2 YFSETQ come from the germline V gene. The ends were cut back, 5 bases at V and 0 bases at J, with 14 bases in the middle. The CDR3 covers 15 residues.